The 16 T cell receptor beta chains presented below share a single source sample, sequenced in a study of blood T cell repertoires in COVID-19. The protocol was immunoSEQ multiplex PCR, while the TCRdb copy is restricted to in-frame clones and leaves out a portion. Counted here are 200,000 to 300,000 clones, 85% to 90% occurring once; the ten biggest clones make up approximately 3.3%. Sequencing input: peripheral blood. These receptor sequences come from a woman between 35 and 50 years old with acute or convalescent COVID-19.

The J gene is TRBJ1-5, the V gene TRBV24-1, with D possibly being TRBD1 (6 bases). V dropped 5 bases and J dropped 0 bases, with 10 bases sitting between them. The length of the CDR3 is 15 residues. Germline CDR1 reads KGHDR; CDR2 reads SFDVKD. The CDR3 DNA is TGTGCCACCAGTGCCGGACAGAATAGCAATCAGCCCCAGCATTTT. This codes for CATSAGQNSNQPQHF.

As concerns this clone: Other DNA sequences in the same sample also yield this CDR3. The rearrangement joins TRBV6-5 to TRBJ1-1; D not resolved. The V gene lost 5 bases and the J gene lost 1 base, with 5 bases spanning the gap. CDR1 is MNHEY, CDR2 SVGAGI, per germline. This CDR3 is built from 12 residues. The CDR3 region is CASSRGNTEAFF. The CDR3 DNA sequence: TGTGCCAGCAGTCGGGGGAACACTGAAGCTTTCTTT.

This clone was counted a single time. The chain recombines TRBV2 with TRBJ1-1, with D hard to call. Germline assignment: CDR1 SNHLY and CDR2 FYNNEI. CDR3 length: 13 amino acids. Between the trimmed V and J ends, which lost 6 bases and 1 base, there was a span of 9 bases. The CDR3 region is CASSVEPNTEAFF. CDR3 sequence (DNA): TGTGCCAGCAGCGTCGAGCCGAACACTGAAGCTTTCTTT.

The rearrangement links TRBV14 to TRBJ2-3; 7 bases agree with TRBD1. V lost 4 bases to trimming and J lost 0 bases; unmatched junction nucleotides: 4. The CDR3 loop spans 15 amino acids. Germline CDR1 and CDR2: SGHDN and FVKESK. The CDR3 spells CASSRRQGSTDTQYF. CDR3 nucleotides: TGTGCCAGCAGCCGTAGACAGGGAAGCACAGATACGCAGTATTTT.

This chain links TRBV9 with TRBJ1-2; TRBD1 agrees at 10 bases. There are 14 residues in the CDR3. Germline V gene lookup returns CDR1 SGDLS and CDR2 YYNGEE. Trimming took 3 bases from V and 7 from J; bases not matched to a gene: 6. CDR3: CASSAGTGAGGYTF. The CDR3 DNA is TGTGCCAGCAGCGCCGGGACAGGGGCGGGTGGCTACACCTTC.

The chain couples TRBV7-2 to TRBJ2-7, with a weak D call TRBD2 (6 bases). Germline V gene lookup returns CDR1 SGHTA and CDR2 FQGNSA. The CDR3 spans 15 residues. V lost 6 bases to trimming and J lost 3 bases, with 18 bases between them. The CDR3 loop is CASSFQAGSIYEQYV. Written as DNA, the CDR3 is TGTGCCAGCAGTTTTCAAGCGGGCTCGATCTACGAGCAGTACGTC.

CDR3 sequence reads: CASSGGSGNTIYF. In DNA, the CDR3 is TGTGCCAGCAGCGGAGGCTCTGGAAACACCATATATTTT. V gene TRBV9 combines with J gene TRBJ1-3; no reliable D call. Germline V CDR1 and CDR2: SGDLS, YYNGEE. The length of the CDR3 is 13 residues. V lost 3 bases and J lost 0, with 4 bases in between. Combining the CDR3 with reference TRBV9 and TRBJ1-3 gives the whole variable domain DSGVTQTPKHLITATGQRVTLRCSPRSGDLSVYWYQQSLDQGLQFLIQYYNGEERAKGNILERFSAQQFPDLHSELNLSSLELGDSALYFCASSGGSGNTIYFGEGSWLTVV.

The genes are TRBV28 and TRBJ1-2; TRBD1 aligns across 9 bases. Germline CDR1 reads MDHEN; CDR2 reads SYDVKM. This CDR3 contains 19 residues. The V gene end was trimmed by 7 bases and the J gene end by 4 bases; junction bases not matched to a gene: 22. In DNA form, the CDR3 reads TGTGCCAGCACCACAAGGGGACCCGGGACAGGGCGGCGGGGCTATGGCTACACCTTC. Its protein is CASTTRGPGTGRRGYGYTF.

The chain combines TRBV28 with TRBJ2-3; TRBD2 agrees at 10 bases. The CDR3 spans 18 residues. The germline V gene has CDR1 MDHEN and CDR2 SYDVKM. Trimming removed 5 bases from V and 5 bases from J; junction bases left unmatched: 16. CDR3: CASSRRRGASGGEDTQYF. The CDR3 nucleotides are TGTGCCAGCAGTCGCCGCCGTGGGGCTAGCGGGGGTGAAGATACGCAGTATTTT.

The chain combines TRBV24-1 with TRBJ1-2, with 9 bases fitting TRBD1. The CDR3 runs to 17 residues. Germline lookup yields CDR1 KGHDR and CDR2 SFDVKD. Trimming took 12 bases from V and 3 from J; bases not matched to a gene: 19. In DNA form, the CDR3 reads TGTGCCGCTCTAACTACACAGGGGGCGAGCTACGACTATGGCTACACCTTC. It codes for CAALTTQGASYDYGYTF.

CDR3 loop: CASSSTGTGGYNEQFF. The DNA of the CDR3 is TGTGCCAGCTCAAGCACCGGGACAGGGGGCTACAATGAGCAGTTCTTC. The chain is built from TRBV18 and TRBJ2-1; 11 bases align to TRBD1. The ends lost 5 bases at V and 3 bases at J; junction bases unmatched: 6. The CDR3 extends over 16 amino acids. Germline assignment: CDR1 KGHSH and CDR2 LQKENI.

CDR3 nucleotides: TGTGCCAGCCGCGGGGGCCGGCGGGAAGCTTTCTTT. It codes for CASRGGRREAFF. The rearrangement uses TRBV6-5 and TRBJ1-1; D perhaps matches TRBD1 (6 bases). Trimming pared 8 bases from V and 8 bases from J, leaving 15 bases between. This CDR3 is 12 amino acids long. Germline loops: CDR1 MNHEY, CDR2 SVGAGI.

V gene TRBV15 combines with J gene TRBJ1-3, with a weak D call TRBD1 (6 bases). The CDR3 runs 17 residues. CDR1 and CDR2 (germline): LNHNV, YYDKDF (reference sequence). V lost 0 bases and J 5 bases, leaving 17 bases between the germline ends. CDR3 nucleotide sequence: TGTGCCACCAGCAGAGAGAAAGGGGGTTACGAGAGAAACACCATATATTTT. This encodes CATSREKGGYERNTIYF.

This chain uses TRBV6-5 with TRBJ1-2; 7 bases map to TRBD1. Germline lookup yields CDR1 MNHEY and CDR2 SVGAGI. The CDR3 totals 15 residues. After removal of 6 bases from V and 8 bases from J, the junction contained 15 bases not matched to a gene. CDR3 sequence (DNA): TGTGCCAGCAGCTCCCAGGGGGAAGGGGCGCGAGGCTACACCTTC. Amino acids: CASSSQGEGARGYTF.

The chain carries TRBV30 and TRBJ1-1; 11 positions match TRBD1. Losses at the gene ends were 2 bases for V and 1 base for J; bases not matched to a gene: 3. This CDR3 is 15 amino acids long. CDR1 and CDR2 from the germline V gene are GTSNPN and SVGIG (reference sequence). DNA for the CDR3: TGTGCCTGGAGTAGGACAGGGGGCAGGAACACTGAAGCTTTCTTT. This codes for CAWSRTGGRNTEAFF.

This clone was seen only a few times. This chain links TRBV11-3 with TRBJ1-1; D is ambiguous. V gave up 1 base and J gave up 2 bases, with 5 bases separating them. CDR1 SGHNT and CDR2 YENEEA come from the germline V gene. CDR3 size: 13 residues. This CDR3 is CASSLGLNTEAFF. The CDR3 DNA reads as TGTGCCAGCAGCTTAGGCCTAAACACTGAAGCTTTCTTT.